These T cell receptor beta chains were read from a single sample in a study of regulatory T cells in long-lasting Graves disease. TCRdb re-called the multiplex PCR reads through MiXCR, storing one row per CDR3 protein. The sample lists about 420,000 distinct CDR3 sequences; 16% were seen once. The data also belong to a second study, concerning T cells in Graves' hyperthyroidism and ophthalmopathy.

The source was peripheral blood mononuclear cells (PBMCs), collected at new diagnosis, from a patient treated with antithyroid drugs. Source of these receptors: a woman under 30 with Graves disease. CDR3s include the opening cysteine and the closing phenylalanine or tryptophan. The order of the fields is J gene, clone size, V gene, D gene, CDR3 DNA, CDR3 protein. The D gene is left open where the match is weak. Clone size appears in some rows only: once, few, many, or a class for an expanded clone.

j_gene: TRBJ1-5
abundance: many
v_gene: TRBV6-5
d_gene: .
CDR3nt: TGTGCCAGCAGTTACCGGGACCCCAATCAGCCCCAGCATTTT
CDR3aa: CASSYRDPNQPQHF

j_gene: TRBJ2-1
abundance: .
v_gene: TRBV5-1
d_gene: TRBD2
CDR3nt: TGCGCCAGCAGCTGGAGACTAGCGGGAGGAGATGAGCAGTTCTTC
CDR3aa: CASSWRLAGGDEQFF

j_gene: TRBJ2-1
abundance: few
v_gene: TRBV20-1
d_gene: .
CDR3nt: TGCAGTGCTAGAGATCTCTCGGCGTCCCGAGGCAATGAGCAGTTCTTC
CDR3aa: CSARDLSASRGNEQFF

j_gene: TRBJ1-2
abundance: many
v_gene: TRBV15
d_gene: TRBD1
CDR3nt: TGTGCCACCAGCAGAGGACAGGGCTATGGCTACACCTTC
CDR3aa: CATSRGQGYGYTF

j_gene: TRBJ2-1
abundance: few
v_gene: TRBV20-1
d_gene: TRBD1
CDR3nt: TGCAGTGCTAGGGCGACAGGGGAATCTTACAATGAGCTGTTCTTC
CDR3aa: CSARATGESYNELFF

j_gene: TRBJ2-1
abundance: many
v_gene: TRBV28
d_gene: .
CDR3nt: TGTGCCAGCAGTTTAGTCCGAGTCCATGAGCAGTTCTTC
CDR3aa: CASSLVRVHEQFF

j_gene: TRBJ1-2
abundance: .
v_gene: TRBV30
d_gene: .
CDR3nt: TGTGCCACAGCCTCAGGGCCCTATGGCTACACCTTC
CDR3aa: CATASGPYGYTF

j_gene: TRBJ2-7
abundance: .
v_gene: TRBV6-2/TRBV6-3
d_gene: TRBD2
CDR3nt: TGTGCCAGCAGTTGGTTTGGGGGGGAAACCGAGCAGTACTTC
CDR3aa: CASSWFGGETEQYF

j_gene: TRBJ2-7
abundance: .
v_gene: TRBV7-2
d_gene: .
CDR3nt: TGTGCCAGCAGCCCCGAACACTACGAGCAGTACTTC
CDR3aa: CASSPEHYEQYF

j_gene: TRBJ2-7
abundance: many
v_gene: TRBV20-1
d_gene: .
CDR3nt: TGCAGTGCCTACAGGGTGGGGCGACTAGTTGATGACTACGAGCAGTACTTC
CDR3aa: CSAYRVGRLVDDYEQYF

j_gene: TRBJ2-3
abundance: many
v_gene: TRBV12-3/TRBV12-4
d_gene: TRBD1
CDR3nt: TGTGCCAGCAGCCCGAACAGGGGGCCTAGCACAGATACGCAGTATTTT
CDR3aa: CASSPNRGPSTDTQYF

j_gene: TRBJ1-5
abundance: .
v_gene: TRBV4-1
d_gene: TRBD1
CDR3nt: TGCGCCAGCAGCCAAGACCTGGGACAGGGTCACAATCAGCCCCAGCATTTT
CDR3aa: CASSQDLGQGHNQPQHF

j_gene: TRBJ1-2
abundance: many
v_gene: TRBV20-1
d_gene: TRBD1
CDR3nt: TGCAGTGCCAGCGACAGGGGCGATAACTATGGCTACACCTTC
CDR3aa: CSASDRGDNYGYTF

j_gene: TRBJ2-5
abundance: many
v_gene: TRBV18
d_gene: TRBD2
CDR3nt: TGTGCCAGCTCACCTACCGAGGGACTAGCGGGACAAGAGACCCAGTACTTC
CDR3aa: CASSPTEGLAGQETQYF

j_gene: TRBJ2-5
abundance: many
v_gene: TRBV7-2
d_gene: .
CDR3nt: TGTGCCAGCAGCCCTAGCATGAGCCGAGAGACCCAGTACTTC
CDR3aa: CASSPSMSRETQYF

j_gene: TRBJ2-7
abundance: many
v_gene: TRBV12-3/TRBV12-4
d_gene: .
CDR3nt: TGTGCCACCCCAGGACCTCTATTACCCTACGAGCAGTACTTC
CDR3aa: CATPGPLLPYEQYF

j_gene: TRBJ2-1
abundance: many
v_gene: TRBV20-1
d_gene: TRBD2
CDR3nt: TGCAGTGGCGGGACTAGCCGCTTCCGGGAGCAGTTCTTC
CDR3aa: CSGGTSRFREQFF

j_gene: TRBJ2-7
abundance: many
v_gene: TRBV28
d_gene: TRBD1
CDR3nt: TGTGCCAGCACCCTACGAACAGGGGGCTCCTACGAGCAGTACTTC
CDR3aa: CASTLRTGGSYEQYF

j_gene: TRBJ2-2
abundance: few
v_gene: TRBV7-8
d_gene: TRBD2
CDR3nt: TGTGCCCAGGGGGGAACTAGCGGGAGGGAAACCGGGGAGCTGTTTTTT
CDR3aa: CAQGGTSGRETGELFF

j_gene: TRBJ2-1
abundance: many
v_gene: TRBV28
d_gene: TRBD2
CDR3nt: TGTGCCAGCAGTCAGCCGCAAGCGGGAGCATCCTACAATGAGCAGTTCTTC
CDR3aa: CASSQPQAGASYNEQFF

j_gene: TRBJ1-5
abundance: many
v_gene: TRBV3-1
d_gene: .
CDR3nt: TGTGCCAGCAGCCAAGAGGGGACGCGCAATCAGCCCCAGCATTTT
CDR3aa: CASSQEGTRNQPQHF

j_gene: TRBJ2-5
abundance: many
v_gene: TRBV6-5
d_gene: TRBD2
CDR3nt: TGTGCCAGCAGTTTACTAGCGGGTAAAGAGACCCAGTACTTC
CDR3aa: CASSLLAGKETQYF

j_gene: TRBJ1-3
abundance: .
v_gene: TRBV6-2/TRBV6-3
d_gene: .
CDR3nt: TGTGCCAGCAGTACGAGCGCAAGCTCTGGAAACACCATATATTTT
CDR3aa: CASSTSASSGNTIYF

j_gene: TRBJ1-2
abundance: many
v_gene: TRBV5-1
d_gene: TRBD1
CDR3nt: TGCGCCAGCAGCTTGGCAGGGGGCGCGGATGGCTACACCTTC
CDR3aa: CASSLAGGADGYTF

j_gene: TRBJ2-3
abundance: many
v_gene: TRBV27
d_gene: .
CDR3nt: TGTGCCAGCAGTTTATCGACCTCACCTCGTACAGATACGCAGTATTTT
CDR3aa: CASSLSTSPRTDTQYF

j_gene: TRBJ2-5
abundance: many
v_gene: TRBV4-2
d_gene: TRBD2
CDR3nt: TGTGCCAGCAGCTCGGAGGCGGCGGGGGGAGAGACCCAGTACTTC
CDR3aa: CASSSEAAGGETQYF